The 3 T cell receptor beta chains below were found in one sample sequenced in a study of chemoradiotherapy in HPV16-positive cancers. The protocol was immunoSEQ multiplex PCR, while the TCRdb copy is restricted to in-frame clones and leaves out a portion. In the table there are 25,000 to 35,000 clones, roughly nine tenths of which are singletons. This material consisted of blood, taken from a patient who underwent chemoradiotherapy. These receptors came from a human donor with HPV-associated anogenital cancer.

This chain uses TRBV6-6 with TRBJ1-5, with 10 bases identical to TRBD1. V gave up 4 bases and J gave up 7 bases; unmatched junction bases: 1. The CDR3 spans 13 residues. Per the germline V gene, CDR1 is MNHNY and CDR2 is SVGAGI (reference sequence). The CDR3 region is CASSWTGGQPQHF. DNA for the CDR3: TGTGCCAGCAGTTGGACAGGGGGGCAGCCCCAGCATTTT.

This chain links TRBV7-8 with TRBJ2-5; maybe TRBD2 (6 bases). Germline V lookup: CDR1 SGHVS, CDR2 FQNEAQ. This CDR3 region has 15 residues. V lost 3 bases, J lost 5 bases, and 16 bases lay in between. The CDR3 loop reads CASSFAGRFEETQYF. The CDR3 nucleotides read TGTGCCAGCAGCTTCGCAGGGAGGTTCGAGGAGACCCAGTACTTC.

This rearrangement joins TRBV7-2 to TRBJ2-2, with 7 nucleotides matching TRBD2. The length of the CDR3 is 16 residues. V trimming: 3 bases; J trimming: 1 base; junction bases outside the gene matches: 5. Germline CDR1 SGHTA, CDR2 FQGNSA. The CDR3 nucleotides read TGTGCCAGCAGCTTCGAAAGCGGGGTGAACACCGGGGAGCTGTTTTTT. Translation: CASSFESGVNTGELFF.